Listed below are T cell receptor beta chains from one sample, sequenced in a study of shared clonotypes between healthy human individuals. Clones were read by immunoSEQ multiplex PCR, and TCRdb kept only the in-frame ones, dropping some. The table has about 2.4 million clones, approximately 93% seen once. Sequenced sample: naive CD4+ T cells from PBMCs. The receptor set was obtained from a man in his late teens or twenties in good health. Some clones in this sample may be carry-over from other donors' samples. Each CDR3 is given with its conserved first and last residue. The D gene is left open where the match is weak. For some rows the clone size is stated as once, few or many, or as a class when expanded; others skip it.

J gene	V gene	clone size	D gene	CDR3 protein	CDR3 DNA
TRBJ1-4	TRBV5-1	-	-	CASSSIGGENEKLFF	TGCGCCAGCAGCTCGATCGGGGGAGAAAATGAAAAACTGTTTTTT
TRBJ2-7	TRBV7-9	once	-	CASSRGGDEQYF	TGTGCCAGCAGCAGAGGGGGGGACGAGCAGTACTTC
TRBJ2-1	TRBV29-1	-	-	CSVEGLNNEQFF	TGCAGCGTTGAAGGTCTAAACAATGAGCAGTTCTTC
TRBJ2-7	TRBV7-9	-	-	CASSLPYDTEIYEQYF	TGTGCCAGCAGCCTCCCGTACGACACAGAGATCTACGAGCAGTACTTC
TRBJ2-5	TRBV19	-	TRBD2	CASSIVSGLAGPTTQETQYF	TGTGCCAGTAGTATCGTAAGCGGGCTAGCGGGACCAACCACCCAAGAGACCCAGTACTTC
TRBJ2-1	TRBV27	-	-	CASSPLSPGAEDYNEQFF	TGTGCCAGTTCCCCCCTCTCCCCGGGTGCGGAAGATTACAATGAGCAGTTCTTC
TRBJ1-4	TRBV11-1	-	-	CASSPGTLKEKLFF	TGTGCCAGCAGCCCGGGGACACTTAAGGAAAAACTGTTTTTT
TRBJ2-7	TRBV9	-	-	CASSVEGSSYEQYF	TGTGCCAGCAGCGTAGAGGGGAGCTCCTACGAGCAGTACTTC
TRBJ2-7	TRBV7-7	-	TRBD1	CASSPGQGNEQYF	TGTGCCAGCAGCCCGGGACAGGGTAACGAGCAGTACTTC
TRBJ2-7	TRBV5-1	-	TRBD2	CASSIGTSGIFYEQYF	TGCGCCAGCAGCATAGGGACTAGCGGGATTTTCTACGAGCAGTACTTC
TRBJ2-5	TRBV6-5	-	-	CASSYRHQKETQYF	TGTGCCAGCAGTTATAGACATCAGAAGGAGACCCAGTACTTC
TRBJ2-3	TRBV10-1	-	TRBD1	CASSESGTGDTDTQYF	TGCGCCAGCAGTGAGTCCGGGACAGGGGACACAGATACGCAGTATTTT
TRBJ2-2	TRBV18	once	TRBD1	CASSTGTGDTGELFF	TGTGCCAGCTCGACCGGGACAGGGGACACCGGGGAGCTGTTTTTT
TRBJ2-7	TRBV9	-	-	CASSEGGAAWGEQYF	TGTGCCAGCAGCGAGGGCGGGGCAGCTTGGGGCGAGCAGTACTTC
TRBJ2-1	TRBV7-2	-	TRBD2	CASSLRRTSGRDNEQFF	TGTGCCAGCAGCCTCCGAAGGACTAGCGGGAGGGACAATGAGCAGTTCTTC
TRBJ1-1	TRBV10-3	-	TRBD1	CATTDRDSMNTEAFF	TGTGCCACTACGGACAGGGATTCAATGAACACTGAAGCTTTCTTT
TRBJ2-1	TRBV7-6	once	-	CASSFTGELSEQFF	TGTGCCAGCAGCTTCACGGGGGAGCTTTCCGAGCAGTTCTTC
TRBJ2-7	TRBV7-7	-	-	CASSLSQGNSYEQYF	TGTGCCAGCAGCTTAAGCCAGGGAAATTCCTACGAGCAGTACTTC
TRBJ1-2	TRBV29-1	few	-	CSVGTETYGYTF	TGCAGCGTTGGTACAGAGACCTATGGCTACACCTTC
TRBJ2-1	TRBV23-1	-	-	CASSQSGEHITYNEQFF	TGCGCCAGCAGTCAATCCGGCGAGCACATTACCTACAATGAGCAGTTCTTC
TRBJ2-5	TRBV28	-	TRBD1	CASRRTGEETQYF	TGTGCCAGCAGAAGGACAGGGGAAGAGACCCAGTACTTC
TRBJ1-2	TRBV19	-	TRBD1	CASSIGTENYGYTF	TGTGCCAGTAGTATCGGGACAGAGAACTATGGCTACACCTTC
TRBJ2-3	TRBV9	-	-	CASSVAVLGHHTDTQYF	TGTGCCAGCAGCGTAGCTGTTTTGGGACACCACACAGATACGCAGTATTTT
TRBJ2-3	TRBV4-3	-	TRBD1	CASSQSTGGTDTQYF	TGCGCCAGCAGCCAGTCTACAGGGGGCACAGATACGCAGTATTTT
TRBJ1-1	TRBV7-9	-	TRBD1	CASSLAGGGTEAFF	TGTGCCAGCAGCTTAGCAGGGGGCGGCACTGAAGCTTTCTTT
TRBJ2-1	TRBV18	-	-	CASSPPSGTEQFF	TGTGCCAGCTCACCACCGTCAGGGACAGAGCAGTTCTTC
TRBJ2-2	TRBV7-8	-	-	CASSLYSTDNTGELFF	TGTGCCAGCAGCTTATATTCAACGGATAACACCGGGGAGCTGTTTTTT
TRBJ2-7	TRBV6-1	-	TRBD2	CASSLAGGPYEQYF	TGTGCCAGCAGTCTAGCGGGAGGGCCCTACGAGCAGTACTTC
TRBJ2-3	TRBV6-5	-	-	CASRPRGSTDTQYF	TGTGCCAGCAGACCGCGGGGAAGCACAGATACGCAGTATTTT
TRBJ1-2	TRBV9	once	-	CASSTPGAVNYGYTF	TGTGCCAGCAGCACCCCCGGGGCTGTTAACTATGGCTACACCTTC
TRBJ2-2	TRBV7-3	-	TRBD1	CASGTGNTGELFF	TGTGCCAGCGGGACAGGGAACACCGGGGAGCTGTTTTTT
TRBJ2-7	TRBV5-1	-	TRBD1	CASSFNRGPYEQYF	TGCGCCAGCAGCTTTAACAGGGGCCCGTACGAGCAGTACTTC
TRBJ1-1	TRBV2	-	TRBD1	CASTLQGGTEAFF	TGTGCCAGCACCCTACAGGGGGGAACTGAAGCTTTCTTT
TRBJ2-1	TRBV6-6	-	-	CASSYQHEQFF	TGTGCCAGCAGTTACCAACATGAGCAGTTCTTC
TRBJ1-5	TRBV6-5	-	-	CASSEFGNQPQHF	TGTGCCAGTTCGGAGTTCGGGAATCAGCCCCAGCATTTT
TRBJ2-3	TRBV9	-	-	CASSVEPSEDTQYF	TGTGCCAGCAGCGTAGAACCTAGCGAGGATACGCAGTATTTT
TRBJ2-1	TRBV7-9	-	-	CASSLYLSFEVLNEQFF	TGTGCCAGCAGCCTATATTTATCGTTTGAAGTCCTCAATGAGCAGTTCTTC
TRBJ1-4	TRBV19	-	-	CASSTMRTAPSSSTNEKLFF	TGTGCCAGTAGTACAATGAGGACAGCTCCATCTTCGTCAACTAATGAAAAACTGTTTTTT
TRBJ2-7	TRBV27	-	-	CASSPRYRGGSGEQYF	TGTGCCAGCAGTCCCCGATACAGGGGAGGGAGCGGCGAGCAGTACTTC
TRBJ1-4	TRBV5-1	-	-	CASRNSGAQGEKLFF	TGCGCCAGCAGAAACTCGGGGGCGCAGGGAGAAAAACTGTTTTTT
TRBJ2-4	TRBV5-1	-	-	CASSLGSTRGIQYF	TGCGCCAGCAGCTTGGGATCAACTCGGGGCATTCAGTACTTC
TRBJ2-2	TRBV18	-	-	CASSPSQINTGELFF	TGTGCCAGCTCACCATCCCAAATAAACACCGGGGAGCTGTTTTTT